Listed below are T cell receptor beta chains from one sample, sequenced in a study of T cells in localized non-small cell lung cancer. Sequenced by immunoSEQ multiplex PCR; TCRdb stores in-frame clones only, minus some. The table shows approximately 7,000 clones, with roughly 23% occurring only once. This specimen consisted of lung tumor tissue, obtained before any cancer treatment. Receptors originate from a man aged 40-75 years with stage III squamous cell lung carcinoma. The CDR3 runs from the conserved cysteine through the conserved F or W. Expanded clones get a size class; other rows say once, few or many, or leave the size out.

clone_size cdr3_length v_call cdr3_aa
NA 13 TRBV18 CASSPPSGNEQFF
few 14 TRBV11-3 CASSFDGAGTEAFF
NA 11 TRBV19 CASNSYSIAFF
NA 12 TRBV6-8 CASTKTGVGYTF
NA 13 TRBV9 CASSVQGNYGYTF
once 15 TRBV19 CASSPGRPESYEQYF
few 14 TRBV9 CASSVGQGTDTQYF
NA 16 TRBV19 CASSISQVMSYNEQFF
few 17 TRBV9 CASSVVPAGAPNYGYTF
NA 15 TRBV6-8 CASSLLAGDYNEQFF
NA 14 TRBV5-1 CASSPGATTGELFF
NA 14 TRBV6-8 CASSLGNSNQPQHF
NA 13 TRBV7-2 CASWTGGGEKLFF
few 14 TRBV9 CASSVAGLTDTQYF
few 15 TRBV6-1 CASSEGTGGRTEAFF
NA 13 TRBV30 CAWSVGREYEQYF
few 14 TRBV6-8 CASTPRSYTDTQYF
NA 15 TRBV6-8 CASSYVGSGHTEAFF
few 16 TRBV11-3 CASEGLEGQGDETQYF
NA 14 TRBV9 CASSVEGQGFGYTF
medium-sized 16 TRBV11-3 CASSRLEERPGNTIYF